This is a list of T cell receptor beta chains from one sample in a study of identical twins. TCRdb processed the 5' RACE reads anew with MiXCR; each CDR3 protein has one entry. The sample has around 680,000 distinct CDR3 sequences; approximately 9% are singletons. The data were also submitted as part of a second study, on yellow fever vaccine responses in identical twins.

What was sequenced was PBMCs. The receptors stem from a woman aged 18-30 years in good health. The CDR3 runs from the conserved cysteine through the conserved F or W. The D gene is left open where the match is weak. Rows may omit the clone size; those that give it use once, few, many or a size class.

v_gene	abundance	d_gene	j_gene	CDR3nt	CDR3aa
TRBV13	.	.	TRBJ1-4	TGTGCCAGCAGCTGGACAGAGTCCAATGAAAAACTGTTTTTT	CASSWTESNEKLFF
TRBV5-4	.	TRBD1	TRBJ2-3	TGTGCCAGCAGAGAGACAGGGGGATCAGATACGCAGTATTTT	CASRETGGSDTQYF
TRBV2	.	TRBD2	TRBJ2-3	TGTGCCCTCGGACTAGCGGGGGTCACAGATACGCAGTATTTT	CALGLAGVTDTQYF
TRBV12-3/TRBV12-4	many	TRBD2	TRBJ2-3	TGTGCCAGCAGTTTAAGGAGCGGGACCGCAGATACGCAGTATTTT	CASSLRSGTADTQYF
TRBV27	.	.	TRBJ2-3	TGTGCCAGCACAAAAAGGAGCACAGATACGCAGTATTTT	CASTKRSTDTQYF
TRBV7-4	.	TRBD1	TRBJ1-2	TGTGCCAGCAGCTTCCGGGACAGGGAGTTAGCTAACTATGGCTACACCTTC	CASSFRDRELANYGYTF
TRBV3-1	few	.	TRBJ1-1	TGTGCCAGCAGCTTCAGGGAGGTCACTGAAGCTTTCTTT	CASSFREVTEAFF
TRBV5-1	many	TRBD1	TRBJ1-1	TGCGCCAGCAGCCCACGGACAGGGGAGGACACTGAAGCTTTCTTT	CASSPRTGEDTEAFF
TRBV5-1	many	.	TRBJ1-2	TGTGCCAGCAGCTCCGGGACGGGGAACTATGGCTACACCTTC	CASSSGTGNYGYTF
TRBV6-2/TRBV6-3	many	.	TRBJ2-5	TGTGCCAGCAGTTTCATAGGACAGTCCCAAGAGACCCAGTACTTC	CASSFIGQSQETQYF
TRBV6-5	many	TRBD1	TRBJ1-1	TGTGCCAGCAGTTACGACAGGGTCGGCACTGAAGCTTTCTTT	CASSYDRVGTEAFF
TRBV7-9	.	TRBD2	TRBJ2-1	TGTGCCAGCAGCGAGATAGCGGGGGATGAGCAGTTCTTC	CASSEIAGDEQFF
TRBV29-1	many	.	TRBJ2-3	TGCAGCGTTGCCACCCTCTCTAGCACAGATACGCAGTATTTT	CSVATLSSTDTQYF
TRBV29-1	few	.	TRBJ2-3	TGCAGCGTTGGGCAGGGATGGAGAGATACGCAGTATTTT	CSVGQGWRDTQYF
TRBV5-6	.	.	TRBJ2-1	TGTGCCAGCAGCTTGGATGTCCCTAGGTTCTACAATGAGCAGTTCTTC	CASSLDVPRFYNEQFF